This T cell receptor beta chain appears in the sequencing data of a study of blood T cells in healthy people across ages. Study-level information: Per two T cells, template switching captured roughly one barcoded beta molecule.

Primed by a sample-barcoded 5' primer and a J-beta primer mix, a second PCR proceeded for 7 to 11 cycles. One entry per CDR3 protein results from TCRdb running MiXCR on the 5' RACE reads. The sample contains 800,000 or so distinct CDR3 sequences, around 25% of which appear only once. V shed 5 bases and J 0 bases; nucleotides not matched to a gene: 9. This CDR3 has 17 amino acids. The germline V gene has CDR1 SGHVS and CDR2 FNYEAQ. The data were also submitted as part of a second study, on T cells of mothers and their children.

The chain has TRBV7-6 and TRBJ2-2; 7 bases agree with TRBD2. Input material: blood. This clonotype was obtained from a boy aged 5 to 17 in good health. The CDR3 nucleotides read TGTGCCAGCAGCCCACACCTCCGGGGGGCGAACACCGGGGAGCTGTTTTTT. This gives the protein CASSPHLRGANTGELFF.